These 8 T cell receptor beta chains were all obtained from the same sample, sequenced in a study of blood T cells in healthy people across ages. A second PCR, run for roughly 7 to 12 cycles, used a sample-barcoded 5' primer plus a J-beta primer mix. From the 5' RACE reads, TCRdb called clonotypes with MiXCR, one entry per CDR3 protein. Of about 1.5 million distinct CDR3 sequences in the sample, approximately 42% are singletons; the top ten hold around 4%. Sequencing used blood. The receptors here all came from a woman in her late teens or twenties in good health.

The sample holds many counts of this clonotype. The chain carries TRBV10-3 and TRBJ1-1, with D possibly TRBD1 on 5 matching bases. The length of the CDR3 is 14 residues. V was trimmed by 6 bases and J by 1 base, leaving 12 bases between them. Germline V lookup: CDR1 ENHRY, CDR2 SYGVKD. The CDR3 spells CAISLDSENTEAFF. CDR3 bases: TGTGCCATCAGCCTCGACAGCGAGAACACTGAAGCTTTCTTT.

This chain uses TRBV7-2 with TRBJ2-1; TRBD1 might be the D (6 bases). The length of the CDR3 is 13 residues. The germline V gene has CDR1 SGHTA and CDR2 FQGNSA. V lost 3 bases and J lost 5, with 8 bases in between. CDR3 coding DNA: TGTGCCAGCAGCTTTCGGACAGACAATGAGCAGTTCTTC. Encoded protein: CASSFRTDNEQFF.

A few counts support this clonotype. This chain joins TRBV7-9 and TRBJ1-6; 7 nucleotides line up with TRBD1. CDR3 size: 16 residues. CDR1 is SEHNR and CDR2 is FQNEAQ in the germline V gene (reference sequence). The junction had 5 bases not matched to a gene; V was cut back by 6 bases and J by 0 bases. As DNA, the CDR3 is TGTGCCAGCAGGGCGACAGGGAGCTCCTATAATTCACCCCTCCACTTT. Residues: CASRATGSSYNSPLHF.

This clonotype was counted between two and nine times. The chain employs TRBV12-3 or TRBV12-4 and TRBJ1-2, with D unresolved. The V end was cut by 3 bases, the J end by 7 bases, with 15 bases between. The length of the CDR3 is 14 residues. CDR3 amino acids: CASSLFEAVPGYTF. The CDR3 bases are TGTGCCAGCAGTTTGTTCGAGGCAGTTCCTGGCTACACCTTC.

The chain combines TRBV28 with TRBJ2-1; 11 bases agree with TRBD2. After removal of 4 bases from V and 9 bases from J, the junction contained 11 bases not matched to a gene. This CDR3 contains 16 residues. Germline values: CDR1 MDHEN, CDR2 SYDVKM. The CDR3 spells CASSSWGLAADTEQFF. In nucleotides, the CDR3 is TGTGCCAGCAGTTCCTGGGGACTAGCGGCCGACACTGAGCAGTTCTTC.

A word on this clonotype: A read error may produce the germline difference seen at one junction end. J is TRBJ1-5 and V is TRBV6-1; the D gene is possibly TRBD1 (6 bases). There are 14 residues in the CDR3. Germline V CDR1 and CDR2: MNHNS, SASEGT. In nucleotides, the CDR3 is TGTGCCAGCAGGGAAGTCAGGGGACATCAGCCCCAGCATTTT. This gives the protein CASREVRGHQPQHF.

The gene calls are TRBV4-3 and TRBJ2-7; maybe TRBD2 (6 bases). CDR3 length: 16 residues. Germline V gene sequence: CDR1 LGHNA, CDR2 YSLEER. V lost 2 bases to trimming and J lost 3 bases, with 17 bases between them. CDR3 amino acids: CASSQTATGTFYEQYF. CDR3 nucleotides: TGCGCCAGCAGCCAAACGGCAACCGGGACTTTCTACGAGCAGTACTTC.

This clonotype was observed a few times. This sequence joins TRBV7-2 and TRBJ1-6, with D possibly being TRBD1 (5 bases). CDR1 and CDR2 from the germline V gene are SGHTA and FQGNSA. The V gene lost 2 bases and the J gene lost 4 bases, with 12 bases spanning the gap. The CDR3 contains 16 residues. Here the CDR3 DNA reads TGTGCCAGCAGCTTAAGGGGACTACCTTATAATTCACCCCTCCACTTT. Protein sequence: CASSLRGLPYNSPLHF.